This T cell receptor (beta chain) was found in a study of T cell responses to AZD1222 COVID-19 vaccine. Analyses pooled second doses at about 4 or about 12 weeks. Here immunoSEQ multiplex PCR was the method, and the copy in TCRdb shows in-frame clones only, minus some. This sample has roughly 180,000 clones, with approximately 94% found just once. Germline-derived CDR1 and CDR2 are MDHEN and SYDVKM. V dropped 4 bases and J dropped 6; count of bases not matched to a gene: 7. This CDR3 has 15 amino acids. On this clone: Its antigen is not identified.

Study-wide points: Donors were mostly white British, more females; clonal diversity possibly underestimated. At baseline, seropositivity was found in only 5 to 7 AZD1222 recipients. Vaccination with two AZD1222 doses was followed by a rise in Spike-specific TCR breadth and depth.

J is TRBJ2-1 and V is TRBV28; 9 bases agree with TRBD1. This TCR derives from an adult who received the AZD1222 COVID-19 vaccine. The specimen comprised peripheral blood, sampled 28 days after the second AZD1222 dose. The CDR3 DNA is TGTGCCAGCAGTTCTCTGCGGACAGGGGTCAATGAGCAGTTCTTC. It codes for CASSSLRTGVNEQFF.